The next 8 T cell receptor beta chains were all read from a single sample in a study of cytomegalovirus exposure and HLA in healthy donors (dated by TCRdb to about 2017). Libraries were made using the immunoSEQ multiplex PCR assay. The multiplex PCR relied on a mix of 60 forward primers for TCR Vbeta segments and 13 reverse primers for TCR Jbeta segments. TCRdb took over this immuneACCESS table, retaining in-frame rearrangements with V and J assigned. Such tables are incomplete; in checked studies, under half of the missing clones stem from an unresolved V gene, and the remainder is unexplained. The sample records roughly 120,000 clones, roughly 9% of which are singletons. The top ten hold approximately 6% of the sample. Material: PBMCs. All receptors come from a woman in her thirties or forties in good health and CMV-seropositive.

J is TRBJ2-7 and V is TRBV13, with 9 nucleotides matching TRBD2. The CDR3 consists of 14 residues. Trimming removed 5 bases from V and 3 bases from J; junction bases left unmatched: 5. CDR1 and CDR2 from the germline V gene are PRHDT and FYEKMQ (reference sequence). The DNA for the CDR3 is TGTGCCAGCAGCCAAACTAGCGGGTTCTACGAGCAGTACTTC. Its translation: CASSQTSGFYEQYF.

This clone has a handful of counts. At one end the junction does not follow the germline gene, possibly because of a read error. The rearrangement joins TRBV29-1 to TRBJ2-4, with a possible D match to TRBD2 (5 bases). Germline CDR1 SQVTM, CDR2 ANQGSEA. CDR3 length: 13 residues. CDR3 bases: TGCAGCGCCCTTGGCCTAGCCCAAAACATTCAGTACTTC. Amino acids: CSALGLAQNIQYF.

This clone occurred a few times. V is TRBV11-2 and J is TRBJ1-1; D is perhaps TRBD1 (6 bases). CDR3 length equals 12 residues. Trimming pared 6 bases from V and 11 bases from J, leaving 16 bases between. Per the germline V gene, CDR1 is SGHAT and CDR2 is FQNNGV. The CDR3 reads CASSSNRVGAFF. CDR3 nucleotide sequence: TGTGCCAGCAGTTCTAACAGGGTAGGGGCTTTCTTT.

This clone has a handful of counts. The rearrangement uses TRBV5-4 and TRBJ2-7, with 10 bases matching TRBD1. The CDR3 spans 15 residues. V shed 4 bases, J shed 2 bases, and the junction held 6 bases outside the gene matches. Germline lookup yields CDR1 SGHNT and CDR2 YYREEE (reference sequence). CDR3 sequence reads: CASSRRDRGTYEQYF. CDR3 nucleotides: TGTGCCAGCAGCCGCCGGGACAGGGGAACCTACGAGCAGTACTTC.

This clone was picked up a small number of times. V gene TRBV6-1 combines with J gene TRBJ1-1; no clear D. The V end was cut by 0 bases, the J end by 4 bases, with 6 bases between. This CDR3 contains 13 residues. Germline V gives CDR1 MNHNS, CDR2 SASEGT. This CDR3 is CASSEAASTEAFF. CDR3 bases: TGTGCCAGCAGTGAAGCGGCTAGCACTGAAGCTTTCTTT.

Only a few counts were recorded for this clone. The rearrangement joins TRBV29-1 to TRBJ2-7; 8 positions agree with TRBD1. This CDR3 is 12 amino acids long. Germline V gene lookup returns CDR1 SQVTM and CDR2 ANQGSEA. V was pared by 3 bases and J by 2 bases, with 0 bases of the junction left unmatched. CDR3 nucleotide sequence: TGCAGCGTTGAGACAGGGGCCTACGAGCAGTACTTC. Residues: CSVETGAYEQYF.

There are a few counts of this clone. V is TRBV6-5 and J is TRBJ2-7; D may be TRBD1 (6 bases). The V gene lost 4 bases and the J gene lost 4 bases, with 14 bases spanning the gap. CDR3 length equals 14 residues. From germline, CDR1 is MNHEY and CDR2 SVGAGI. DNA of the CDR3: TGTGCCAGCAGTTCCTCCGGGACACCTTACGAGCAGTACTTC. It translates to CASSSSGTPYEQYF.

The chain combines TRBV6-5 with TRBJ2-5; 8 bases map to TRBD2. The CDR3 spans 14 residues. With 6 bases clipped from V and 5 bases from J, the junction kept 8 bases outside the gene matches. Germline assignment: CDR1 MNHEY and CDR2 SVGAGI. CDR3 amino acids: CASRQGLGGETQYF. DNA for the CDR3: TGTGCCAGCAGACAGGGACTAGGAGGGGAGACCCAGTACTTC.